Shown below are 27 T cell receptor beta chains from a single sample sequenced in a study of blood T cell repertoires in COVID-19. TCRdb's copy holds only in-frame clones and misses some; the assay was immunoSEQ multiplex PCR. This table has about 230,000 clones, approximately 84% appearing once. Material: peripheral blood. These receptors came from a man aged 45 to 65 with COVID-19, enrolled during active disease.

The chain joins TRBV14 to TRBJ1-4, with D perhaps matching TRBD1 (5 bases). Germline V gene sequence: CDR1 SGHDN, CDR2 FVKESK. This CDR3 comprises 15 residues. The ends were cut back, 5 bases at V and 7 bases at J, with 17 bases in the middle. CDR3 sequence reads: CASSSRSGYGEKLFF. Here the CDR3 DNA reads TGTGCCAGCAGCTCTCGGTCAGGGTACGGTGAAAAACTGTTTTTT.

The V call is TRBV29-1, the J call TRBJ2-7; 7 nucleotides match TRBD2. Germline V gene data show CDR1 as SQVTM and CDR2 as ANQGSEA. The length of the CDR3 is 11 residues. J lost 6 bases, V lost 7 bases, and 6 bases had no gene match. The CDR3 sequence is CSGTSSGEQYF. For the CDR3, the DNA is TGCAGCGGGACTAGTTCGGGCGAGCAGTACTTC.

About this clone itself: Other DNA sequences of this sample code for an identical CDR3. V usage is TRBV19 and J usage is TRBJ2-1, with D possibly being TRBD2 (6 bases). Trimming removed 3 bases from V and 0 bases from J, with 6 bases in between. This CDR3 spans 14 amino acids. Germline V gene data show CDR1 as LNHDA and CDR2 as SQIVND (reference sequence). The DNA of the CDR3 is TGTGCCAGTAGTATCGGGAGCTCCTACAATGAGCAGTTCTTC. Amino acid sequence: CASSIGSSYNEQFF.

V gene TRBV6-5 combines with J gene TRBJ2-7, with 7 bases aligning to TRBD2. The germline V gene encodes CDR1 MNHEY and CDR2 SVGAGI. The CDR3 runs 14 residues. J was trimmed by 4 bases and V by 2 bases; bases with no gene match: 5. The chain's CDR3 is CASSYGGSLYEQYF. The CDR3 DNA is TGTGCCAGCAGTTACGGCGGGAGTTTGTACGAGCAGTACTTC.

V is TRBV19 and J is TRBJ2-1; 7 bases are a match to TRBD1. V lost 5 bases to trimming and J lost 2 bases; unmatched junction nucleotides: 6. The CDR3 contains 15 residues. The V gene's germline CDR1 is LNHDA and CDR2 SQIVND (reference sequence). The CDR3: CASSVSGTAYNEQFF. The CDR3, as DNA: TGTGCCAGTAGTGTATCCGGGACAGCCTACAATGAGCAGTTCTTC.

The gene calls are TRBV19 and TRBJ1-5, with 9 nucleotides matching TRBD1. After removal of 4 bases from V and 7 bases from J, the junction contained 17 bases not matched to a gene. CDR1 LNHDA and CDR2 SQIVND come from the germline V gene (reference sequence). The CDR3 covers 18 residues. CDR3 amino acids: CASSTEPTGGRIQQPQHF. The CDR3, as DNA: TGTGCCAGTAGTACCGAACCTACAGGGGGCCGCATTCAACAGCCCCAGCATTTT.

The chain couples TRBV3-1 (or the pseudogene TRBV3-2) to TRBJ1-3; TRBD1 matches at 7 bases. Germline V gene lookup returns CDR1 LGHDT and CDR2 YNNKEL (reference sequence). The ends lost 3 bases at V and 2 bases at J; junction bases unmatched: 10. There are 17 residues in the CDR3. The CDR3 coding sequence is TGTGCCAGCAGCCAGGGGAAGGGGGCAGGTACTGGAAACACCATATATTTT. This codes for CASSQGKGAGTGNTIYF.

This clone was counted only a few times. The genes are TRBV30 and TRBJ1-4; 8 bases map to TRBD1. CDR1 and CDR2 from the germline V gene are GTSNPN and SVGIG (reference sequence). The CDR3 contains 14 residues. After removal of 3 bases from V and 3 bases from J, the junction contained 3 bases not matched to a gene. CDR3 bases: TGTGCCTGGAGAAACAGGGGGGCTAATGAAAAACTGTTTTTT. The encoded protein is CAWRNRGANEKLFF.

This rearrangement joins TRBV7-9 to TRBJ1-2; 9 bases agree with TRBD1. CDR1 and CDR2 from the germline V gene are SEHNR and FQNEAQ (reference sequence). Trimming at V came to 1 base and at J to 9 bases, leaving 6 bases not matched to a gene. The CDR3 is 14 amino acids. This chain's CDR3 is CASSLGPQGASYTF. In DNA form, the CDR3 reads TGTGCCAGCAGCTTAGGCCCACAGGGGGCCAGCTACACCTTC.

The chain couples TRBV4-2 to TRBJ2-5; 12 positions match TRBD2. Germline trimming cut 4 bases from V and 2 bases from J; bases unmatched to any gene: 8. Germline assignment: CDR1 LGHNA and CDR2 YNFKEQ. This CDR3 has 17 residues. The CDR3 loop is CASSRPSGRGLQETQYF. DNA of the CDR3: TGTGCCAGCAGCCGGCCTAGCGGGAGGGGCTTACAAGAGACCCAGTACTTC.

The rearrangement joins TRBV5-4 to TRBJ2-3; D gene uncertain. The germline V and J ends were trimmed by 4 bases and 0 bases, with 6 bases remaining between them. The CDR3 sequence is 13 residues long. The germline V gene encodes CDR1 SGHNT and CDR2 YYREEE (reference sequence). CDR3 sequence (DNA): TGTGCCAGCAGCGGCACAAGCACAGATACGCAGTATTTT. This encodes CASSGTSTDTQYF.

The rearrangement uses TRBV18 and TRBJ2-1, with 7 bases aligning to TRBD2. From germline, CDR1 is KGHSH and CDR2 LQKENI. This CDR3 comprises 16 residues. V lost 0 bases to trimming and J lost 6 bases; unmatched junction nucleotides: 8. CDR3 nucleotides: TGTGCCAGCTCACCACCAGGTGGACTAGGTCCCAATGAGCAGTTCTTC. Encoded protein: CASSPPGGLGPNEQFF.

This clone was seen more than once but under ten times. V gene TRBV30 combines with J gene TRBJ2-3; 7 nucleotides line up with TRBD1. The CDR3 is 15 amino acids. V shed 4 bases and J 2 bases; nucleotides not matched to a gene: 9. Germline V gene sequence: CDR1 GTSNPN, CDR2 SVGIG (reference sequence). CDR3 region: CAWTDRTRFTDTQYF. Written as DNA, the CDR3 is TGTGCCTGGACGGACAGGACGAGATTCACAGATACGCAGTATTTT.

V gene TRBV2 combines with J gene TRBJ2-3; no clear D. The V end was cut by 2 bases, the J end by 2 bases, with 8 bases between. The germline CDR1 and CDR2 sequences are SNHLY and FYNNEI. This CDR3 has 14 amino acids. For the CDR3, the DNA is TGTGCCAGCAGTGAAATAACAGACACAGATACGCAGTATTTT. This sequence encodes CASSEITDTDTQYF.

The genes are TRBV7-6 and TRBJ1-1; D not certain. CDR1 SGHVS and CDR2 FNYEAQ come from the germline V gene. Trimming pared 5 bases from V and 4 bases from J, leaving 11 bases between. This CDR3 is 13 amino acids long. The CDR3 loop is CASSRGYGTEAFF. The DNA of the CDR3 is TGTGCCAGCAGCCGCGGGTACGGCACTGAAGCTTTCTTT.

This clone was seen once. The V gene is TRBV27, the J gene TRBJ1-5; no clear D. Trimming left V 2 bases short and J 6 bases short, with 17 bases between. The CDR3 consists of 16 residues. Looked up from germline, CDR1 is MNHEY and CDR2 is SMNVEV (reference sequence). The CDR3 protein is CASSLPVGREGQPQHF. The CDR3 nucleotides are TGTGCCAGCAGTTTACCCGTCGGGAGGGAAGGTCAGCCCCAGCATTTT.

The chain is built from TRBV6-5 and TRBJ2-7; D unclear. V was pared by 7 bases and J by 0 bases, with 10 bases between. The CDR3 has 13 residues. From germline, CDR1 is MNHEY and CDR2 SVGAGI. CDR3 amino acids: CASIQPGSYEQYF. The CDR3 DNA sequence: TGTGCCAGCATTCAACCGGGCTCCTACGAGCAGTACTTC.

The chain has TRBV9 and TRBJ2-5, with TRBD1 identical over 11 bases. The CDR3 is 15 residues long. V shed 4 bases, J shed 5 bases, and the junction held 7 bases outside the gene matches. The germline CDR1 and CDR2 sequences are SGDLS and YYNGEE. CDR3 bases: TGTGCCAGCAGCCCCGGGACAGGGGGTCGGGAGACCCAGTACTTC. Protein product: CASSPGTGGRETQYF.

The chain is built from TRBV7-9 and TRBJ2-7, with a possible D match to TRBD1 (6 bases). V was pared by 4 bases and J by 2 bases, with 21 bases between. This CDR3 is built from 17 residues. The germline CDR1 and CDR2 sequences are SEHNR and FQNEAQ (reference sequence). CDR3 in amino acids: CASSSVLRDTGAYEQYF. CDR3 DNA: TGTGCCAGCAGCTCAGTTTTACGGGACACTGGAGCCTACGAGCAGTACTTC.

The V gene is TRBV18, the J gene TRBJ1-5; D is perhaps TRBD1 (6 bases). Germline V CDR1 and CDR2: KGHSH, LQKENI. V lost 3 bases and J 0 bases, leaving 18 bases between the germline ends. The CDR3 has 18 amino acids. For the CDR3, the DNA is TGTGCCAGCTCACCTGGAGCCCGGGGGGCTTATAGCAATCAGCCCCAGCATTTT. It encodes CASSPGARGAYSNQPQHF.

The chain employs TRBV11-1 and TRBJ2-2; D remains unclear. Germline CDR1 reads SGHAT; CDR2 reads FQDESV (reference sequence). This CDR3 region has 13 residues. V was clipped by 5 bases and J by 6 bases, with 10 bases between them. The CDR3 sequence: CASSASRSGELFF. CDR3 coding DNA: TGTGCCAGCAGCGCATCCCGGTCCGGGGAGCTGTTTTTT.

V gene TRBV6-5 combines with J gene TRBJ2-7, with TRBD1 matching over 8 bases. The CDR3 has 14 amino acids. V shed 0 bases, J shed 4 bases, and the junction held 2 bases outside the gene matches. Germline assignment: CDR1 MNHEY and CDR2 SVGAGI. The CDR3 here is CASSYSGQDYEQYF. Written as DNA, the CDR3 is TGTGCCAGCAGTTACTCGGGACAGGATTACGAGCAGTACTTC.

The chain joins TRBV10-3 to TRBJ2-7, with 12 bases aligning to TRBD2. V shed 10 bases, J shed 0 bases, and the junction held 4 bases outside the gene matches. Germline CDR1 reads ENHRY; CDR2 reads SYGVKD. CDR3 length: 14 amino acids. Here the CDR3 reads CATLAGGSSYEQYF. The DNA for the CDR3 is TGTGCCACCCTAGCGGGAGGGAGCTCCTACGAGCAGTACTTC.

This chain connects TRBV15 to TRBJ1-5; D not resolved. Germline CDR1 reads LNHNV; CDR2 reads YYDKDF (reference sequence). The V end was cut by 7 bases, the J end by 5 bases, with 15 bases between. The CDR3 covers 14 residues. As DNA, the CDR3 is TGTGCCACCAATGTAGTCGACACATATCAGCCCCAGCATTTT. Protein product: CATNVVDTYQPQHF.

This sequence joins TRBV5-1 and TRBJ2-5; 7 bases line up with TRBD2. After removal of 0 bases from V and 4 bases from J, the junction contained 9 bases not matched to a gene. The CDR3 runs to 16 residues. Germline V CDR1 and CDR2: SGHRS, YFSETQ. The CDR3, as DNA: TGCGCCAGCAGCTTGGTTAGGGGAGGGGCAGGAGAGACCCAGTACTTC. Its protein product is CASSLVRGGAGETQYF.

This sequence joins TRBV27 and TRBJ2-7; no clear D gene. CDR1 is MNHEY, CDR2 SMNVEV, per germline (reference sequence). V gave up 6 bases and J gave up 4 bases, with 19 bases separating them. This CDR3 region has 15 residues. The CDR3 DNA sequence: TGTGCCAGCAGCCCCTCCCCTTCGCGGAGTTACGAGCAGTACTTC. Translating it yields CASSPSPSRSYEQYF.

The chain combines TRBV10-3 with TRBJ2-5, with 7 bases lining up with TRBD2. The CDR3 consists of 13 residues. Unmatched junction bases numbered 7, after V lost 7 bases and J lost 5 bases. Germline V gene data show CDR1 as ENHRY and CDR2 as SYGVKD. The CDR3 region is CAIMAGVGETQYF. The CDR3 nucleotides read TGTGCCATCATGGCGGGAGTTGGGGAGACCCAGTACTTC.